Listed here is a single TCR beta chain. Its specificity is not known. The PCR contained 60 Vbeta and 13 Jbeta primers. Data came from immunoSEQ multiplex PCR; TCRdb stores just in-frame clones and leaves some out. The sample has about 120,000 clones; 15% are singletons. This sample is drawn from a study of cytomegalovirus exposure and HLA in healthy donors. Overall study: About 79 million unique TCRs from HLA-typed donors were held in an early data release. When 350 to 500 donors were genotyped, about 86% of them were found to fall in the Caucasian-associated ancestry cluster. Study observations and caveats: A later analysis linked around 15,000 TCR beta sequences to HLA alleles at 0.05 false discovery rate. In an earlier analysis, in some 600 donors, most V segments appeared productive either ~90% or ~30% of the time.

This CDR3 spans 15 amino acids. CDR1 SNHLY and CDR2 FYNNEI come from the germline V gene. The V end lost 3 bases, the J end lost 4 bases, and 15 bases lay between the germline ends. The sample was PBMCs. The chain carries TRBV2 and TRBJ1-2; D not resolved. This receptor was taken from a young woman in good health and CMV-seronegative. The CDR3 loop reads CASSEVAEPSYGYTF. CDR3 nucleotides: TGTGCCAGCAGTGAGGTGGCAGAGCCTAGCTATGGCTACACCTTC. The full variable domain, completed using reference TRBV2 and TRBJ1-2, is EPEVTQTPSHQVTQMGQEVILRCVPISNHLYFYWYRQILGQKVEFLVSFYNNEISEKSEIFDDQFSVERPDGSNFTLKIRSTKLEDSAMYFCASSEVAEPSYGYTFGSGTRLTVV.